The 30 T cell receptor beta chains in this list originate from one sample, sequenced in a study of blood T cell repertoires in COVID-19. Method: immunoSEQ multiplex PCR; TCRdb's copy keeps in-frame clones and lacks some. The sample yields about 250,000 clones, approximately 83% seen once. The source material was PBMCs or T cells enriched from blood (not recorded which). All receptors come from a woman aged 40 to 50 who had been exposed to COVID-19.

The chain is built from TRBV24-1 and TRBJ2-3; the D is unclear. CDR3 size: 15 residues. Trimming took off 3 bases at V and 0 bases at J, with 9 bases between the two ends. Germline lookup yields CDR1 KGHDR and CDR2 SFDVKD. CDR3 in amino acids: CATSDAGSSTDTQYF. In DNA, the CDR3 is TGTGCCACCAGTGATGCAGGCTCTAGCACAGATACGCAGTATTTT.

The rearrangement links TRBV15 to TRBJ2-1; tentatively, D is TRBD2 (6 bases). This CDR3 region has 15 residues. CDR1 and CDR2 (germline): LNHNV, YYDKDF (reference sequence). V lost 4 bases, J lost 7 bases, and 17 bases lay in between. Here the CDR3 reads CATSTGTGSANEQFF. The CDR3 DNA follows: TGTGCCACCAGCACCGGGACTGGAAGCGCGAATGAGCAGTTCTTC.

The J gene is TRBJ2-3, the V gene TRBV9, with TRBD1 matching 7 bases. Germline CDR1 is SGDLS and CDR2 is YYNGEE. The CDR3 has 15 residues. V was pared by 4 bases and J by 0 bases, with 5 bases of the junction left unmatched. CDR3 nucleotides: TGTGCCAGCAGCTCAACAGGGGAGAGCACAGATACGCAGTATTTT. It specifies CASSSTGESTDTQYF.

This clone came up once. V is TRBV4-1 and J is TRBJ1-6; a possible D gene is TRBD1 (5 bases). This CDR3 spans 15 amino acids. Germline CDR1 is MGHRA and CDR2 is YSYEKL. Trimming cost V 6 bases and J 3 bases, with 12 bases left between them. The DNA for the CDR3 is TGCGCCAGCAGACGTCAGGGTAACTATAATTCACCCCTCCACTTT. Its translation: CASRRQGNYNSPLHF.

The chain couples TRBV7-3 to TRBJ1-1; 9 nucleotides line up with TRBD1. The CDR3 contains 15 residues. The V gene's germline CDR1 is SGHTA and CDR2 FQGTGA. V was pared by 5 bases and J by 7 bases, with 11 bases of the junction left unmatched. The CDR3 nucleotides are TGTGCCAGCAGCGTAAACGGACAGGGGCTGGGTGAAGCTTTCTTT. This gives the protein CASSVNGQGLGEAFF.

This clone is labeled medium-sized. Other DNA sequences within the sample encode an identical CDR3. This sequence joins TRBV6-5 and TRBJ1-1, with a weak D call TRBD1 (5 bases). Trimming cost V 5 bases and J 6 bases, with 10 bases left between them. The germline CDR1 and CDR2 sequences are MNHEY and SVGAGI. The CDR3 has 12 amino acids. CDR3 loop: CASSPGGSEAFF. DNA for the CDR3: TGTGCCAGCAGTCCCGGGGGGTCTGAAGCTTTCTTT.

The V call is TRBV5-6, the J call TRBJ2-2, with a tentative D call TRBD2 (6 bases). Germline-derived CDR1 and CDR2 are SGHDT and YYEEEE. V shed 4 bases and J shed 6 bases, with 19 bases lying between them. This CDR3 region has 16 residues. The CDR3 sequence is CASSGGYGARAGELFF. In nucleotides, the CDR3 is TGTGCCAGCAGCGGGGGGTACGGGGCTCGGGCCGGGGAGCTGTTTTTT. The entire variable domain, with the rest obtained from reference TRBV5-6 and TRBJ2-2, is as follows: DAGVTQSPTHLIKTRGQQVTLRCSPKSGHDTVSWYQQALGQGPQFIFQYYEEEERQRGNFPDRFSGHQFPNYSSELNVNALLLGDSALYLCASSGGYGARAGELFFGEGSRLTVL.

The chain joins TRBV4-1 to TRBJ1-6; possibly TRBD1 for D (5 bases). Germline lookup yields CDR1 MGHRA and CDR2 YSYEKL. V dropped 1 base and J dropped 4 bases, with 11 bases sitting between them. This CDR3 has 16 residues. For the CDR3, the DNA is TGCGCCAGCAGCCAAGGGAGGGACCCATATAATTCACCCCTCCACTTT. Its translation is CASSQGRDPYNSPLHF.

The chain recombines TRBV6-2 or TRBV6-3 with TRBJ1-2, with D uncertain. The CDR3 length is 14 residues. Germline V CDR1 and CDR2: MNHEY, SVGEGT. V was trimmed by 4 bases and J by 4 bases, leaving 13 bases between them. The CDR3 bases are TGTGCCAGCAGTTCAACGACAAGCTCCTATGGCTACACCTTC. Its protein product is CASSSTTSSYGYTF.

The chain combines TRBV4-1 with TRBJ2-5; D perhaps matches TRBD1 (5 bases). Deletions cut 1 base from V and 5 bases from J, with 5 bases between. Germline CDR1 reads MGHRA; CDR2 reads YSYEKL. The CDR3 runs 12 residues. The CDR3 reads CASSQAGETQYF. CDR3 nucleotide sequence: TGCGCCAGCAGCCAAGCAGGGGAGACCCAGTACTTC.

This clone was counted a few times. The chain is built from TRBV3-1 (or the pseudogene TRBV3-2) and TRBJ2-7; D unclear. Germline-derived CDR1 and CDR2 are LGHDT and YNNKEL (reference sequence). The CDR3 extends over 14 amino acids. V was pared by 1 base and J by 3 bases, with 10 bases between. CDR3 DNA sequence: TGTGCCAGCAGCCAAGGGGCCGAGAACTACGAGCAGTACTTC. Translated: CASSQGAENYEQYF.

The chain uses TRBV15 and TRBJ1-2, with D perhaps TRBD1 (6 bases). In germline, CDR1 is LNHNV, CDR2 YYDKDF (reference sequence). V was shortened by 1 base and J by 7 bases, with 10 bases between the two germline ends. This CDR3 has 13 residues. The CDR3 spells CATSRAEQGGYTF. In DNA, the CDR3 is TGTGCCACCAGCAGAGCAGAACAGGGTGGCTACACCTTC.

This rearrangement joins TRBV5-4 to TRBJ1-2; TRBD1 matches 7 bases. CDR1 and CDR2 from the germline V gene are SGHNT and YYREEE (reference sequence). Trimming at V came to 5 bases and at J to 3 bases, leaving 7 bases not matched to a gene. The CDR3 is 14 amino acids. In DNA form, the CDR3 reads TGTGCCAGCAGACGACAGGGCGCTTACTATGGCTACACCTTC. Translating it yields CASRRQGAYYGYTF.

V gene TRBV9 combines with J gene TRBJ1-1, with TRBD1 matching over 7 bases. The junction had 6 bases not matched to a gene; V was cut back by 2 bases and J by 5 bases. The CDR3 is 14 amino acids. Germline V CDR1 and CDR2: SGDLS, YYNGEE. DNA of the CDR3: TGTGCCAGCAGCGTCCGGGACAGAGGAACTGAAGCTTTCTTT. Translating gives CASSVRDRGTEAFF.

This rearrangement joins TRBV3-1 (or the pseudogene TRBV3-2) to TRBJ2-7; weak D call: TRBD2 (5 bases). V was trimmed by 1 base and J by 3 bases, leaving 13 bases between them. CDR1 and CDR2 from the germline V gene are LGHDT and YNNKEL (reference sequence). The CDR3 is made up of 15 amino acids. CDR3 sequence: CASSQAGPRVYEQYF. The CDR3 DNA sequence: TGTGCCAGCAGCCAAGCTGGGCCGAGGGTCTACGAGCAGTACTTC.

This rearrangement joins TRBV19 to TRBJ2-2; TRBD1 matches 9 bases. Germline CDR1 LNHDA, CDR2 SQIVND (reference sequence). The CDR3 is 14 amino acids. V shed 10 bases and J 2 bases; nucleotides not matched to a gene: 5. This chain's CDR3 is CATLDRGNTGELFF. The DNA for the CDR3 is TGTGCCACCTTGGACAGGGGCAACACCGGGGAGCTGTTTTTT.

The J gene is TRBJ2-3, the V gene TRBV4-1; 9 bases map to TRBD2. The J segment lost 2 bases and the V segment lost 1 base, leaving 7 bases of the junction unmatched. CDR1 MGHRA and CDR2 YSYEKL come from the germline V gene. This CDR3 has 17 residues. Here the CDR3 reads CASSQGSLAGHTDTQYF. CDR3 in DNA: TGCGCCAGCAGCCAAGGGTCGCTAGCGGGGCACACAGATACGCAGTATTTT.

This chain joins TRBV1 and TRBJ2-5; TRBD2, the D gene given by the table, was not confirmed from the DNA. TRBV1 is labeled a pseudogene. The CDR3 loop spans 16 amino acids. The DNA for the CDR3 is TGCACCAGCAGCCTAGGACTAGCGGGGTGCCAAGAGACCCAGTACTTC. Amino acid sequence: CTSSLGLAGCQETQYF.

The J gene is TRBJ2-1, the V gene TRBV7-8; 10 positions match TRBD2. The CDR3 spans 16 residues. V lost 1 base to trimming and J lost 8 bases; unmatched junction nucleotides: 8. Germline loops: CDR1 SGHVS, CDR2 FQNEAQ. The CDR3 coding sequence is TGTGCCAGCAGCTTAGGAACTAGCGGGGTGAGGGATGAGCAGTTCTTC. Translating gives CASSLGTSGVRDEQFF.

CDR3 nucleotide sequence: TGTGCCATCAGTGAAGGAAGGCGGGGCCTCGCGAACACCGGGGAGCTGTTTTTT. Its translation is CAISEGRRGLANTGELFF. The chain carries TRBV10-3 and TRBJ2-2, with a possible D match to TRBD2 (6 bases). CDR1 is ENHRY and CDR2 is SYGVKD in the germline V gene. V gave up 3 bases and J gave up 0 bases, with 17 bases separating them. CDR3 length equals 18 residues.

J is TRBJ1-2 and V is TRBV7-2, with D unresolved. The V gene lost 4 bases and the J gene lost 8 bases, with 11 bases spanning the gap. The CDR3 consists of 12 residues. CDR1 is SGHTA and CDR2 is FQGNSA in the germline V gene. The CDR3 nucleotides are TGTGCCAGCAGCTCCCCTCCGGGGGGCTACACCTTC. As protein: CASSSPPGGYTF.

The chain links TRBV19 to TRBJ2-3; no firm D call. Looked up from germline, CDR1 is LNHDA and CDR2 is SQIVND (reference sequence). The ends were cut back, 5 bases at V and 6 bases at J, with 3 bases in the middle. This CDR3 is built from 10 residues. In DNA, the CDR3 is TGTGCCAGTAGTCGGGATACGCAGTATTTT. This sequence encodes CASSRDTQYF.

This clone was observed once. The chain is built from TRBV9 and TRBJ1-1; TRBD1 aligns across 11 bases. CDR1 and CDR2 from the germline V gene are SGDLS and YYNGEE. The CDR3 covers 14 residues. V lost 6 bases, J lost 7 bases, and 8 bases stayed unmatched. In nucleotides, the CDR3 is TGTGCCAGCATTACGGGACAGGGGGACAATGAAGCTTTCTTT. Protein sequence: CASITGQGDNEAFF.

This rearrangement joins TRBV11-2 to TRBJ2-7; D is perhaps TRBD2 (5 bases). Germline V gene data show CDR1 as SGHAT and CDR2 as FQNNGV. Trimming shortened V by 0 bases and J by 6 bases, and 9 bases separated the two germline ends. CDR3 size: 13 residues. In nucleotides, the CDR3 is TGTGCCAGCAGCTTAGACCCTCGGGGCGAGCAGTACTTC. Translated, it gives CASSLDPRGEQYF.

This chain links TRBV7-2 with TRBJ2-3; 9 bases are shared with TRBD2. CDR3 length: 15 amino acids. Germline values: CDR1 SGHTA, CDR2 FQGNSA. V lost 5 bases, J lost 1 base, and 4 bases stayed unmatched. The CDR3, as DNA: TGTGCCAGCAGCCGTAGCGGGAGTCGCACAGATACGCAGTATTTT. Amino acid sequence: CASSRSGSRTDTQYF.

V is TRBV6-5 and J is TRBJ2-1, with 11 bases lining up with TRBD2. V dropped 6 bases and J dropped 7; count of bases not matched to a gene: 5. Germline assignment: CDR1 MNHEY and CDR2 SVGAGI. The CDR3 is 14 amino acids. The CDR3: CASSSSGGKNEQFF. Here the CDR3 DNA reads TGTGCCAGCAGCTCTAGCGGGGGGAAAAATGAGCAGTTCTTC.

The CDR3 coding sequence is TGTGCCAGTTTTAGAGATCCCACAGATACGCAGTATTTT. The encoded protein is CASFRDPTDTQYF. The V and J genes are TRBV2 and TRBJ2-3; D unresolved. Trimming stripped 9 bases from V and 2 bases from J, with 12 bases between. The CDR3 is 13 amino acids. Germline V gene data show CDR1 as SNHLY and CDR2 as FYNNEI.

This clone was seen just once. The chain has TRBV7-2 and TRBJ2-3; possibly TRBD2 for D (7 bases). Germline CDR1 SGHTA, CDR2 FQGNSA. V shed 1 base and J shed 1 base, with 15 bases lying between them. This CDR3 is built from 17 residues. The CDR3 region has the DNA TGTGCCAGCAGCTTAGTGGGAGGGGGAGTGGGCACAGATACGCAGTATTTT. Translated, it gives CASSLVGGGVGTDTQYF. The full variable domain, completed using reference TRBV7-2 and TRBJ2-3, is GAGVSQSPSNKVTEKGKDVELRCDPISGHTALYWYRQSLGQGLEFLIYFQGNSAPDKSGLPSDRFSAERTGGSVSTLTIQRTQQEDSAVYLCASSLVGGGVGTDTQYFGPGTRLTVL.

This chain uses TRBV5-1 with TRBJ1-5, with D possibly matching TRBD1 (6 bases). CDR3 length equals 15 residues. From germline, CDR1 is SGHRS and CDR2 YFSETQ. The V gene lost 0 bases and the J gene lost 4 bases, with 11 bases spanning the gap. The CDR3, as DNA: TGCGCCAGCAGCTTGGCAGGGGCCCCTAATCAGCCCCAGCATTTT. Amino acids: CASSLAGAPNQPQHF.

The chain couples TRBV28 to TRBJ1-5; D ambiguous. CDR3 size: 11 residues. The V gene's germline CDR1 is MDHEN and CDR2 SYDVKM. With 3 bases removed from V and 7 bases from J, the gap between germline ends came to 4 bases. The CDR3 DNA is TGTGCCAGCAGTTTTCGGCAGCCCCAGCATTTT. Encoded protein: CASSFRQPQHF. Based on the CDR3 plus reference TRBV28 and TRBJ1-5, the full variable domain is DVKVTQSSRYLVKRTGEKVFLECVQDMDHENMFWYRQDPGLGLRLIYFSYDVKMKEKGDIPEGYSVSREKKERFSLILESASTNQTSMYLCASSFRQPQHFGDGTRLSIL.